The 24 T cell receptor beta chains reported below all come from one sample, sequenced in a study of T cells in women clearing cervical HPV infection. The table came from immunoSEQ multiplex PCR; TCRdb's copy has only in-frame clones and leaves some out. The specimen's table records about 26,000 clones. Input material: blood buffy coat. The receptors here all came from a woman between 18 and 69 years old with a cervical HPV16 infection that either progressed to CIN3+ or cleared (not recorded which).

The sequenced CDR3 bases are TGTGCCAGCAGGACAGGGTCTGGGGCCAACGTC. This translates into CASRTGSGANV. The whole CDR3 is CASRTGSGANVLTF. V is TRBV2 and J is TRBJ2-6; the match to TRBD1 covers 7 bases. The read falls 3 residues short of the CDR3 end, and the missing part is taken from the germline J gene. Germline V lookup: CDR1 SNHLY, CDR2 FYNNEI. J gave up 1 base and V 6 bases, and 0 bases lay outside the gene matches. CDR3 length: 14 residues.

On this clone itself: The germline gene is not matched at one end of the junction; a read error may be the cause. The read falls 3 residues short of the CDR3 end, and the missing part is taken from the germline J gene. The V and J genes are TRBV20-1 and TRBJ2-1; D perhaps matches TRBD2 (6 bases). Germline-derived CDR1 and CDR2 are DFQATT and SNEGSKA (reference sequence). The CDR3 length is 16 residues. This CDR3 is CSARGRDSRSYNEQFF. Incomplete CDR3 DNA: TGCAGTGCCAGAGGTAGGGACTCTCGAAGCTACAATGAG.

A word on this clone: The read terminates 3 residues before the CDR3 end, so the remaining end is supplied by the germline J gene. The V call is TRBV18, the J call TRBJ1-2; D is possibly TRBD1 (5 bases). This CDR3 comprises 15 residues. Looked up from germline, CDR1 is KGHSH and CDR2 is LQKENI. CDR3 bases read: TGTGCCAGCTCACCAGGGCAGGGAGTCTCCTACGAC. It is translated as CASSPGQGVSYD. The entire CDR3 protein reads CASSPGQGVSYDYTF.

With regard to this clone: Sequencing ends 3 residues short of the CDR3 end; the germline J gene provides the rest. The V gene is TRBV7-2, the J gene TRBJ1-2; 7 nucleotides align to TRBD1. Germline CDR1 is SGHTA and CDR2 is FQGNSA. The length of the CDR3 is 15 residues. Incomplete CDR3 DNA: TGTGCCAGCAGCCTTAACAGGGGAGCCACAGATACC. Residues: CASSLNRGATDT. In full, the CDR3 reads CASSLNRGATDTYTF.

With respect to this clone: The DNA ends 3 residues before the CDR3 does, and the rest of the CDR3 is filled in from the germline J gene. The rearrangement joins TRBV19 to TRBJ2-7; the match to TRBD1 covers 11 bases. The V segment lost 4 bases and the J segment 6 bases; nucleotides outside the gene matches: 14. Germline CDR1 is LNHDA and CDR2 is SQIVND (reference sequence). The CDR3 runs 17 residues. CDR3 DNA (partial): TGTGCCAGTAGTACAGCGCCGGGACAGGGGGGTATTAGCGAG. Its protein product is CASSTAPGQGGISE. The entire CDR3 reads CASSTAPGQGGISEQYF.

Details on this clone: Read data end 3 residues before the CDR3 end; the end is taken from the germline J gene. The V gene is TRBV2, the J gene TRBJ1-4; D gene ambiguous. Trimming cost V 4 bases and J 5 bases, with 11 bases left between them. The CDR3 sequence is 14 residues long. The germline CDR1 and CDR2 sequences are SNHLY and FYNNEI. CDR3 DNA (partial): TGTGCCAGCAGTGGGGCGGGAACAAATGAAAAA. This sequence encodes CASSGAGTNEK. The complete CDR3 reads CASSGAGTNEKLFF.

As regards this clone: Read coverage stops 3 residues before the CDR3 terminus; the germline J gene supplies the remainder. V and J are TRBV7-3 and TRBJ2-1; a possible D gene is TRBD2 (6 bases). The length of the CDR3 is 14 residues. Trimming shortened V by 2 bases and J by 9 bases, and 14 bases separated the two germline ends. The germline gives CDR1 SGHTA, CDR2 FQGTGA. The DNA read from the CDR3 is TGTGCCAGCAGCTTACGCGGGGCCCTAGGTGAG. This gives the protein CASSLRGALGE. The entire CDR3 is CASSLRGALGEQFF.

As concerns this clone: The CDR3 end is not reached by the read, which stops 3 residues before it; the germline J gene fills it in. The chain uses TRBV29-1 and TRBJ2-2; 10 bases agree with TRBD1. This CDR3 region has 15 residues. From germline, CDR1 is SQVTM and CDR2 ANQGSEA. The V gene end was trimmed by 7 bases and the J gene end by 6 bases; junction bases not matched to a gene: 11. Partial CDR3 DNA: TGCAGCGCAGCCGCGTGGGACAGGGGATCCGGGGAG. Translation: CSAAAWDRGSGE. The full CDR3 sequence reads CSAAAWDRGSGELFF.

With regard to this clone: The CDR3 end is not reached by the read, which stops 3 residues before it; the germline J gene fills it in. V gene TRBV4-1 combines with J gene TRBJ2-7, with a tentative D call TRBD2 (6 bases). V was shortened by 1 base and J by 3 bases, with 10 bases between the two germline ends. The CDR3 has 14 residues. Germline V gene lookup returns CDR1 MGHRA and CDR2 YSYEKL. CDR3 loop: CASSQAGGYYEQYF. The DNA read from the CDR3 is TGCGCCAGCAGCCAAGCCGGGGGATACTACGAG.

Turning to this clone: From the germline J gene comes the end of the CDR3, since the read stops 3 residues before it. This sequence joins TRBV19 and TRBJ2-7; possible D gene TRBD1, 6 bases. The CDR3 covers 13 residues. Germline-derived CDR1 and CDR2 are LNHDA and SQIVND (reference sequence). V lost 6 bases and J lost 3, with 12 bases in between. The CDR3 reads CASSPGQLYEQYF. The DNA read from the CDR3 is TGTGCCAGTAGCCCGGGACAACTCTACGAG.

Notes on this clone: The CDR3 end is not reached by the read, which stops 3 residues before it; the germline J gene fills it in. The V gene is TRBV19, the J gene TRBJ1-2; TRBD1 might be the D (5 bases). Trimming took 5 bases from V and 1 from J, leaving 11 bases between them. The CDR3 loop spans 14 amino acids. Per germline, CDR1 LNHDA and CDR2 SQIVND (reference sequence). The sequenced CDR3 bases are TGTGCCAGTAGTCCGGGACTGCTTAACTATGGC. Encoded protein: CASSPGLLNYG. The CDR3 reads in full as CASSPGLLNYGYTF.

Points on this clone: The missing CDR3 end, 3 residues past where the read stops, is filled in from the germline J gene. V gene TRBV28 combines with J gene TRBJ2-1; no clear D gene. Germline values: CDR1 MDHEN, CDR2 SYDVKM. The CDR3 loop spans 14 amino acids. V lost 6 bases and J 0 bases, leaving 9 bases between the germline ends. CDR3 loop: CASRRLSSYNEQFF. Partial CDR3 DNA: TGTGCCAGCAGGCGGTTAAGCTCCTACAATGAG.

To note about this clone: The observed sequence ends 3 residues before the CDR3 terminus, with the missing tail filled in from the germline J gene. The chain has TRBV18 and TRBJ2-5; D gene ambiguous. The CDR3 runs to 14 residues. V gave up 3 bases and J gave up 3 bases, with 11 bases separating them. Germline loops: CDR1 KGHSH, CDR2 LQKENI. The covered CDR3 bases are TGTGCCAGCTCACCGCCAGGAATGAAAGAGACC. This sequence encodes CASSPPGMKET. The complete CDR3 sequence is CASSPPGMKETQYF.

Concerning this clone: Read coverage stops 3 residues before the CDR3 terminus; the germline J gene supplies the remainder. The J gene is TRBJ2-3, the V gene TRBV11-2; D may be TRBD1 (6 bases). The CDR3 totals 14 residues. CDR1 is SGHAT, CDR2 FQNNGV, per germline. Trimming shortened V by 0 bases and J by 6 bases, and 10 bases separated the two germline ends. The sequenced CDR3 bases are TGTGCCAGCAGCTTAGACCCAGGGGTGGATACG. This gives the protein CASSLDPGVDT. The CDR3 reads in full as CASSLDPGVDTQYF.

As concerns this clone: The observed sequence ends 3 residues before the CDR3 terminus, with the missing tail filled in from the germline J gene. The V and J genes are TRBV5-1 and TRBJ2-5; 8 bases map to TRBD2. Germline V CDR1 and CDR2: SGHRS, YFSETQ. This CDR3 is built from 15 residues. V shed 0 bases and J 0 bases; nucleotides not matched to a gene: 1. Partial CDR3 DNA: TGCGCCAGCAGCTTGGGGCGGGGGGACCAAGAGACC. Protein product: CASSLGRGDQET. The full CDR3 sequence reads CASSLGRGDQETQYF.

Concerning this clone: The read ends 3 residues before the CDR3 terminus; that terminus is restored from the germline J gene. This chain joins TRBV7-6 and TRBJ2-3, with 9 bases lining up with TRBD1. The germline CDR1 and CDR2 sequences are SGHVS and FNYEAQ. J lost 5 bases, V lost 3 bases, and 6 bases had no gene match. The CDR3 consists of 15 residues. This chain's CDR3 is CASSLEQGAGDTQYF. The covered CDR3 bases are TGTGCCAGCAGCTTGGAACAGGGGGCGGGAGATACG. The variable domain in full, with the rest retrieved from reference TRBV7-6 and TRBJ2-3, is GAGVSQSPRYKVTKRGQDVALRCDPISGHVSLYWYRQALGQGPEFLTYFNYEAQQDKSGLPNDRFSAERPEGSISTLTIQRTEQRDSAMYRCASSLEQGAGDTQYFGPGTRLTVL.

Comment on this clone: With the read ending 3 residues before the CDR3 end, the germline J gene is used to fill in that end. The chain joins TRBV7-7 to TRBJ2-1, with D possibly matching TRBD2 (6 bases). V lost 0 bases to trimming and J lost 9 bases, with 6 bases between them. CDR3 size: 12 residues. Germline CDR1 SSHAT, CDR2 FNYEAQ (reference sequence). The CDR3 is CASSLAGGEQFF. CDR3 bases read: TGTGCCAGCAGCTTAGCGGGGGGTGAG. Full variable domain (rest looked up from reference TRBV7-7 and TRBJ2-1): GAGVSQSPRYKVTKRGQDVTLRCDPISSHATLYWYQQALGQGPEFLTYFNYEAQPDKSGLPSDRFSAERPEGSISTLTIQRTEQRDSAMYRCASSLAGGEQFFGPGTRLTVL.

Of note for this clone: The read terminates 3 residues ahead of where the CDR3 ends, so the germline J gene completes it. The chain joins TRBV7-9 to TRBJ2-7; TRBD1 matches 11 bases. CDR3 length equals 13 residues. The germline V gene has CDR1 SEHNR and CDR2 FQNEAQ (reference sequence). With 5 bases clipped from V and 6 bases from J, the junction kept 3 bases outside the gene matches. CDR3 amino acids: CASSGGQGAEQYF. The CDR3 bases that were read are TGTGCCAGCAGCGGAGGACAGGGGGCCGAG.

In the case of this clone: The sequence runs out 3 residues before the end of the CDR3; the remainder is reconstructed from the germline J gene. The chain combines TRBV20-1 with TRBJ2-1, with TRBD2 as a possible D gene (5 bases). The CDR3 loop spans 13 amino acids. With 3 bases removed from V and 6 bases from J, the gap between germline ends came to 12 bases. Looked up from germline, CDR1 is DFQATT and CDR2 is SNEGSKA (reference sequence). CDR3 DNA (partial): TGCAGTGCTAGGGGCGGGCCGGGCAATGAG. This codes for CSARGGPGNE. The whole CDR3 protein reads CSARGGPGNEQFF.

In the case of this clone: The read ends 3 residues shy of where the CDR3 ends; the end is completed using the germline J gene. This chain uses TRBV7-2 with TRBJ2-3; a possible D gene is TRBD1 (5 bases). Germline CDR1 reads SGHTA; CDR2 reads FQGNSA. The CDR3 length is 15 residues. The CDR3 spells CASSPRRVGQETQYF. The sequenced CDR3 bases are TGTGCCAGCAGCCCCCGCAGGGTGGGTCAAGAGACG. Full variable domain (rest looked up from reference TRBV7-2 and TRBJ2-3): GAGVSQSPSNKVTEKGKDVELRCDPISGHTALYWYRQSLGQGLEFLIYFQGNSAPDKSGLPSDRFSAERTGGSVSTLTIQRTQQEDSAVYLCASSPRRVGQETQYFGPGTRLTVL.

With respect to this clone: The CDR3 goes on 3 residues after the read ends, and that part is filled in from the germline J gene. V is TRBV7-2 and J is TRBJ2-3; 8 bases line up with TRBD2. The CDR3 extends over 15 amino acids. The germline V gene encodes CDR1 SGHTA and CDR2 FQGNSA. The sequenced part of the CDR3 DNA is TGTGCCAGCAGCCTTCCCCTAGCGGGCCAAGAGACG. Translated: CASSLPLAGQET. In full, the CDR3 reads CASSLPLAGQETQYF.

With regard to this clone: The missing CDR3 end, 3 residues past where the read stops, is filled in from the germline J gene. The gene calls are TRBV19 and TRBJ2-7, with D unclear. The CDR3 covers 12 residues. Germline values: CDR1 LNHDA, CDR2 SQIVND (reference sequence). Trimming stripped 6 bases from V and 6 bases from J, with 12 bases between. The part of the CDR3 DNA that was read is TGTGCCAGTAGCCCTAACCGAGCCGAG. Translated: CASSPNRAE. The complete CDR3 sequence is CASSPNRAEQYF.

Remarks on this clone: The read comes to an end 3 residues before the CDR3 does, leaving the germline J gene to fill in the end. The chain uses TRBV11-3 and TRBJ2-7, with TRBD1 matching over 8 bases. The V segment lost 4 bases and the J segment 3 bases; nucleotides outside the gene matches: 2. CDR3 length: 13 residues. Germline V gene sequence: CDR1 SGHNT, CDR2 YENEEA. Incomplete CDR3 DNA: TGTGCCAGCAGCTCTGACAGGGGCTACGAG. Translated: CASSSDRGYE. The entire CDR3 is CASSSDRGYEQYF. Complete variable domain (other parts from reference TRBV11-3 and TRBJ2-7): EAGVVQSPRYKIIEKKQPVAFWCNPISGHNTLYWYLQNLGQGPELLIRYENEEAVDDSQLPKDRFSAERLKGVDSTLKIQPAELGDSAVYLCASSSDRGYEQYFGPGTRLTVT.

With respect to this clone: The DNA ends 3 residues before the CDR3 does, and the rest of the CDR3 is filled in from the germline J gene. The chain is built from TRBV4-1 and TRBJ1-6, with D unclear. Trimming removed 0 bases at V and 6 bases at J, with 15 bases between. CDR1 is MGHRA and CDR2 is YSYEKL in the germline V gene. The CDR3 has 17 residues. This chain's CDR3 is CASSQDEGLWSNSPLHF. Partial CDR3 DNA: TGCGCCAGCAGCCAAGATGAGGGCCTGTGGTCTAATTCACCC.